What follows are 15 T cell receptor beta chains derived from one specimen sequenced in a study of CD8 T cells in Susac syndrome. The RNA, about 0.5 to 1 ug, was put through reverse transcription using random hexamers. One entry per CDR3 protein, called by TCRdb with MiXCR from the immunoSEQ multiplex PCR reads. The table includes around 200,000 distinct CDR3 sequences, around 94% detected once. Sequencing used CD4+ T cells from PBMCs. These receptors were obtained from a human donor with Susac syndrome.

The CDR3 DNA sequence: TGTGCCAGCAGCTTAGGTCTCAGCGAGCAGTACTTC. Translation: CASSLGLSEQYF. This sequence joins TRBV7-8 and TRBJ2-7; D remains ambiguous. V was clipped by 1 base and J by 6 bases, with 7 bases between them. CDR1 and CDR2 from the germline V gene are SGHVS and FQNEAQ. The CDR3 sequence is 12 residues long.

The chain couples TRBV3-1 to TRBJ2-3, with a tentative D call TRBD2 (6 bases). The V and J ends lost 5 bases and 4 bases respectively, with 16 bases between them. CDR1 LGHDT and CDR2 YNNKEL come from the germline V gene (reference sequence). The CDR3 extends over 15 amino acids. The CDR3 bases are TGTGCCAGCAGCGCGCCGGGGGTTGGGGCAGATACGCAGTATTTT. Translating gives CASSAPGVGADTQYF.

The chain couples TRBV28 to TRBJ1-1; D is perhaps TRBD1 (5 bases). The CDR3 is 15 amino acids. The V gene lost 1 base and the J gene lost 4 bases, with 13 bases spanning the gap. Germline V gives CDR1 MDHEN, CDR2 SYDVKM. CDR3 nucleotide sequence: TGTGCCAGCAGTTTATCAATTCGGGGGAGCACTGAAGCTTTCTTT. It specifies CASSLSIRGSTEAFF. Combining the CDR3 with reference TRBV28 and TRBJ1-1 gives the whole variable domain DVKVTQSSRYLVKRTGEKVFLECVQDMDHENMFWYRQDPGLGLRLIYFSYDVKMKEKGDIPEGYSVSREKKERFSLILESASTNQTSMYLCASSLSIRGSTEAFFGQGTRLTVV.

The chain is built from TRBV4-1 and TRBJ2-4, with D uncertain. CDR3 length: 14 amino acids. V was shortened by 4 bases and J by 0 bases, with 7 bases between the two germline ends. The germline gives CDR1 MGHRA, CDR2 YSYEKL. CDR3 DNA: TGCGCCAGCAGCCCGAGGACAGCCAAAAACATTCAGTACTTC. This encodes CASSPRTAKNIQYF.

The V and J genes are TRBV20-1 and TRBJ2-5, with D perhaps matching TRBD2 (7 bases). CDR1 is DFQATT and CDR2 is SNEGSKA in the germline V gene (reference sequence). V was clipped by 3 bases and J by 1 base, with 18 bases between them. There are 16 residues in the CDR3. The CDR3 DNA reads as TGCAGTGCTAGGATTCGTGGGGGGGACACCCAAGAGACCCAGTACTTC. This sequence encodes CSARIRGGDTQETQYF.

The gene calls are TRBV9 and TRBJ1-4, with a weak D call TRBD1 (5 bases). The germline V gene has CDR1 SGDLS and CDR2 YYNGEE. Trimming removed 4 bases at V and 8 bases at J, with 21 bases between. The CDR3 covers 16 residues. CDR3 loop: CASSSQIQDPREKLFF. CDR3 DNA sequence: TGTGCCAGCAGCTCCCAGATACAGGACCCGAGAGAAAAACTGTTTTTT.

The chain couples TRBV4-3 to TRBJ2-5, with TRBD2 matching 12 bases. This CDR3 is built from 16 residues. Germline V gives CDR1 LGHNA, CDR2 YSLEER. Trimming at V came to 2 bases and at J to 7 bases, leaving 8 bases not matched to a gene. CDR3 sequence (DNA): TGCGCCAGCAGCCAACGGGCTAGCGGGAGGGGAGGGACCCAGTACTTC. It translates to CASSQRASGRGGTQYF.

The chain carries TRBV29-1 and TRBJ1-2, with D hard to call. V lost 0 bases and J lost 3, with 5 bases in between. This CDR3 has 12 amino acids. In germline, CDR1 is SQVTM, CDR2 ANQGSEA. The chain's CDR3 is CSVEDEYYGYTF. In nucleotides, the CDR3 is TGCAGCGTTGAAGATGAGTACTATGGCTACACCTTC.

J is TRBJ2-2 and V is TRBV24-1; a weak D match, TRBD2 (5 bases). This CDR3 has 15 residues. Germline-derived CDR1 and CDR2 are KGHDR and SFDVKD. Trimming stripped 7 bases from V and 1 base from J, with 12 bases between. CDR3 in amino acids: CATSPGSVNTGELFF. CDR3 nucleotide sequence: TGTGCCACCAGCCCGGGGAGCGTGAACACCGGGGAGCTGTTTTTT.

The rearrangement links TRBV4-2 to TRBJ2-2; 10 nucleotides line up with TRBD2. V was clipped by 0 bases and J by 2 bases; unmatched bases: 6. The CDR3 is made up of 18 amino acids. Germline V lookup: CDR1 LGHNA, CDR2 YNFKEQ. The CDR3 spells CASSQDFASGSNTGELFF. In DNA form, the CDR3 reads TGTGCCAGCAGCCAAGATTTCGCTAGCGGGAGTAACACCGGGGAGCTGTTTTTT.

J is TRBJ2-5 and V is TRBV29-1; a weak D match, TRBD1 (6 bases). The CDR3 is 13 amino acids. The V end was cut by 4 bases, the J end by 2 bases, with 11 bases between. CDR1 and CDR2 from the germline V gene are SQVTM and ANQGSEA. In DNA form, the CDR3 reads TGCAGCGTTGCCGTGACAGGTCAAGAGACCCAGTACTTC. Amino acid sequence: CSVAVTGQETQYF.

This chain connects TRBV6-6 to TRBJ1-5; weak D call: TRBD1 (5 bases). The V end lost 5 bases, the J end lost 1 base, and 9 bases lay between the germline ends. Germline-derived CDR1 and CDR2 are MNHNY and SVGAGI (reference sequence). The CDR3 runs to 14 residues. DNA of the CDR3: TGTGCCAGCAGTCTGACAGTAAGCAATCAGCCCCAGCATTTT. It is translated as CASSLTVSNQPQHF.

CDR3 region: CASSLALDGEQYF. The CDR3 DNA reads TGTGCCAGCAGCTTAGCCCTAGATGGCGAGCAGTACTTC. This chain links TRBV7-2 with TRBJ2-7; D gene ambiguous. This CDR3 has 13 amino acids. V was trimmed by 0 bases and J by 6 bases, leaving 9 bases between them. CDR1 is SGHTA and CDR2 is FQGNSA in the germline V gene.

The DNA of the CDR3 is TGCAGTGCTAGAGTGGGGCCGGGAGACAATGAGCAGTTCTTC. This sequence encodes CSARVGPGDNEQFF. The V call is TRBV20-1, the J call TRBJ2-1, with a weak D call TRBD2 (6 bases). Per the germline V gene, CDR1 is DFQATT and CDR2 is SNEGSKA (reference sequence). The CDR3 runs to 14 residues. Trimming removed 1 base from V and 5 bases from J, with 12 bases in between.

Written as DNA, the CDR3 is TGCAGCGGCCAGGGTGGTGTCACTGAAGCTTTCTTT. Protein sequence: CSGQGGVTEAFF. The chain recombines TRBV29-1 with TRBJ1-1, with D possibly TRBD1 on 5 matching bases. Trimming left V 7 bases short and J 4 bases short, with 13 bases between. The CDR3 has 12 residues. Germline values: CDR1 SQVTM, CDR2 ANQGSEA.